This TCR beta chain is from a study of early T cells in non-severe SARS-CoV-2 infection. The sample holds many counts of this clonotype. Germline loops: CDR1 SGDLS, CDR2 YYNGEE. V lost 3 bases, J lost 1 base, and 14 bases lay in between. The CDR3 is 17 amino acids. TCRdb independently ran MiXCR on the 5' RACE reads; one entry per CDR3 protein. The repertoire has roughly 43,000 distinct CDR3 sequences, about 5.2% of them found once; the top ten carry 4.5% to 5.5%. The chain uses TRBV9 and TRBJ2-6, with D unresolved. The specimen was whole blood, collected at baseline. This TCR was sampled from an adult who was a healthcare worker with PCR-confirmed SARS-CoV-2 infection or an uninfected control (not recorded which). The CDR3 DNA is TGTGCCAGCAGCGCCGGGTCTGGCGGATCTGGGGCCAACGTCCTGACTTTC. It codes for CASSAGSGGSGANVLTF. Supplemented by reference TRBV9 and TRBJ2-6, the full variable domain reads DSGVTQTPKHLITATGQRVTLRCSPRSGDLSVYWYQQSLDQGLQFLIQYYNGEERAKGNILERFSAQQFPDLHSELNLSSLELGDSALYFCASSAGSGGSGANVLTFGAGSRLTVL.